This TCR beta chain was documented in a study of chemoradiotherapy in HPV16-positive cancers. Using immunoSEQ multiplex PCR, the repertoire was profiled, and TCRdb retains in-frame clones only, with some absent. The sample yields 900 to 950 clones, 70% to 90% seen once. Details on this clone: Its antigen is still unknown.

Regarding the study as a whole: Functional assays defining HPV-specific T cells used only a couple of HPV16-positive patients.

The germline V gene encodes CDR1 LNHDA and CDR2 SQIVND (reference sequence). The CDR3 consists of 15 residues. The V gene lost 3 bases and the J gene lost 1 base, with 10 bases spanning the gap. The source of this sequence is a human donor with HPV-associated anogenital cancer. The source material was tumor tissue, sampled from a patient who underwent chemoradiotherapy. V gene TRBV19 combines with J gene TRBJ1-5; the D is unclear. CDR3 nucleotides: TGTGCCAGTAGTATGGGCGGTGGGAGCAATCAGCCCCAGCATTTT. Translating gives CASSMGGGSNQPQHF.